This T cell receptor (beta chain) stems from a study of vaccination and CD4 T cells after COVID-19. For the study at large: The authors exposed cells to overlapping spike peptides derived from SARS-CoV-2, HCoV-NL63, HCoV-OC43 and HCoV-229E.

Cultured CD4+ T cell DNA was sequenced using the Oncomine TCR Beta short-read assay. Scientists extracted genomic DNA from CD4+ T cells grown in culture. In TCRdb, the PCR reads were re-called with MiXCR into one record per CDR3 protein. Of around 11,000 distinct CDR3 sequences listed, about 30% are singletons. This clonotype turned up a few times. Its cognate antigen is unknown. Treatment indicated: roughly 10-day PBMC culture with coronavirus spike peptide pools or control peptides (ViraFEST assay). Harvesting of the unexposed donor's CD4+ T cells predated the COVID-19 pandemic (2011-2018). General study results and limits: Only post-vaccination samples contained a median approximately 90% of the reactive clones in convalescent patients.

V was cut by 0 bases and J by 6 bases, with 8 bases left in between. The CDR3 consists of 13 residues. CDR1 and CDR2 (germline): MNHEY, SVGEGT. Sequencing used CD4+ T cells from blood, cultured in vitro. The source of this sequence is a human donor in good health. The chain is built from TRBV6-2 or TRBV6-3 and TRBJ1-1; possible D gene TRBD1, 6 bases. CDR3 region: CASSYSRGAEAFF. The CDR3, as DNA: TGTGCCAGCAGTTACTCGAGGGGGGCTGAAGCTTTCTTT.